This T cell receptor beta chain was retrieved from a study of blood T cell repertoires in COVID-19 (TCRdb year 2020). Some background on the complete study: Collaborator samples came from the United States, Italy and Spain and covered acute and convalescent phases of COVID-19. The prospective study material was composed of cDNA or gDNA derived from T cells, B-cell-depleted T cells, or PBMCs. Deeply sampled blood TCRbeta repertoires from subjects exposed to, actively infected with, or recovered from COVID-19 were included in the dataset. A freely available public database, intended as a resource for researchers studying the immune response to SARS-CoV-2, is where the repertoires were released. Samples were obtained from the ongoing ImmuneRACE study (first 160 participants) and from roughly 1,300 subjects provided by 6 global collaborators. The sample metadata nearly always contained a de-identified subject ID, COVID-19 status, age in years and sex. Where available, HLA class I and class II types were obtained from metadata supplied by the sample provider rather than from assay-based typing.

The CDR3 measures 15 amino acids from cysteine to phenylalanine. CDR3 DNA only is kept here, 45 bases in frame from base 1. The germline V gene (reference sequence) gives CDR1 as PRHDT and CDR2 as FYEKMQ. V trim: 3 bases; J trim: 2 bases; unmatched bases: 4. TCRbeta CDR3 regions were amplified from genomic DNA using the immunoSEQ Assay, a bias-controlled multiplex PCR. In the original analysis: The number of nucleated cells in each sample was estimated by amplification of reference gene primers within the assay. To quantify the absolute abundance of each unique TCRbeta CDR3 rearrangement, sequence reads were collapsed and filtered. Productive Simpson clonality was computed per sample as the square root of Simpson's diversity index over productive rearrangements. TCRdb took over this immuneACCESS table, retaining in-frame rearrangements with V and J assigned. Such tables are incomplete; in checked studies, under half of the missing clones stem from an unresolved V gene, and the remainder is unexplained. The V and J calls and clone size were taken over from that table, and D and trimming were inferred from the DNA. This sample is represented by 200,000 to 300,000 clones; 75% to 90% of them were singletons. Of the sample, nearly 2% is held by the ten largest clones.

Remarks on this clone: The clone's antigen remains unknown. Qualities for individual bases were not recorded, and no much larger clone is one base off.

Study-wide conclusions, independent of this receptor: How much clinical and demographic metadata was included differed by source and by participant, and the metadata was provided uncurated.

The collaborating institutions used their own protocols to collect whole blood in K2EDTA tubes. For TCRbeta analysis, collaborators shipped samples as frozen whole blood, isolated PBMCs, or DNA extracted from either of those sample types. This receptor was identified in a man aged 25-40 years with active or convalescent COVID-19. The source material was peripheral blood. The chain couples TRBV13 to TRBJ1-1, with 9 middle bases fitting TRBD1. The DNA is as follows: TGTGCCAGCAGCTTTCGGGACAGGGCAAACACTGAAGCTTTCTTT. It translates as CASSFRDRANTEAFF.